A selection of T cell receptor beta chains follows, all from one sample in a study of cytomegalovirus exposure and HLA in healthy donors. The protocol was immunoSEQ multiplex PCR, while the TCRdb copy is restricted to in-frame clones and leaves out a portion. The sample shows 80,000 to 95,000 clones, under 80% of them seen only once. The specimen was PBMCs. The receptors come from a woman in her 30s in good health and CMV-seronegative. The CDR3 runs from the conserved cysteine through the conserved F or W. D genes are given only for firm matches. Only part of the rows carry a size: once, few, many, or a class if the clone is expanded.

TRBJ2-7	TRBD1	TRBV7-2	-	CASSTTGPYEQYF
TRBJ1-2	-	TRBV11-2	few	CASSLTSMDGYTF
TRBJ2-7	-	TRBV6-6	-	CASNDAGPEWEQYF
TRBJ2-1	TRBD2	TRBV27	-	CASSYPGLAGNEQFF
TRBJ2-2	-	TRBV5-6	-	CASSLVRPGELFF
TRBJ2-2	TRBD2	TRBV15	-	CATSRELTHGPDGLAGGTGELFF
TRBJ2-7	TRBD2	TRBV5-1	few	CASSGAGGQGEQYF
TRBJ1-1	TRBD1	TRBV18	once	CASSPPNNRGYYTEAFF
TRBJ2-3	TRBD2	TRBV7-2	few	CASSSGLAGITDTQYF
TRBJ1-1	TRBD1	TRBV7-2	-	CASSSRQGATSTEAFF
TRBJ1-2	TRBD1	TRBV19	-	CASSLILGQGGHGYTF
TRBJ1-5	TRBD1	TRBV10-3	-	CAISVQGGNQPQHF
TRBJ1-2	TRBD1	TRBV6-1	once	CASILDRGNGYTF
TRBJ2-7	TRBD1	TRBV30	once	CAWSPAGGYEQYF
TRBJ1-4	-	TRBV11-2	few	CASSRGGVGGPNEKLFF
TRBJ2-2	TRBD2	TRBV27	-	CARRITSGRDAGELFF
TRBJ1-1	-	TRBV6-1	once	CASRFQGQTQAFF
TRBJ2-1	-	TRBV19	-	CASSINRQLNEQFF
TRBJ2-6	-	TRBV6-5	-	CASLPGTLGANVLTF
TRBJ1-2	-	TRBV2	-	CASSDRVDGYTF
TRBJ2-7	TRBD2	TRBV27	-	CASSFRSSGGYEQYF
TRBJ2-3	TRBD1	TRBV23-1	-	CASSPSGQGATDTQYF
TRBJ2-3	TRBD2	TRBV6-5	-	CASSYLSGNADTQYF
TRBJ1-4	TRBD1	TRBV7-9	-	CASSLGTGAREKLFF
TRBJ1-5	-	TRBV6-1	-	CASSESRNRVQPQHF
TRBJ2-7	TRBD2	TRBV6-1	-	CASSEGGLAPEQYF
TRBJ2-1	TRBD2	TRBV6-5	-	CASNSGGSYNEQFF
TRBJ2-1	TRBD2	TRBV6-1	-	CASNMLADYNEQFF
TRBJ1-2	-	TRBV4-1	-	CASSQVRDRHYGYTF
TRBJ2-7	-	TRBV7-9	-	CSSSLGEPYEQYF
TRBJ1-2	-	TRBV5-3	-	CARSLETKTGFYGYTF
TRBJ2-1	TRBD2	TRBV7-3	-	CASSRLAGDNEQFF
TRBJ1-1	TRBD1	TRBV6-5	-	CASSSGDRGRTEAFF
TRBJ2-6	-	TRBV12-5	few	CASGLVRVAGQGSSGANVLTF
TRBJ2-3	-	TRBV5-4	-	CASSLRRGRGVVDTQYF
TRBJ1-2	TRBD1	TRBV25-1	-	CASSEWGTGGAKDGYTF
TRBJ1-5	-	TRBV5-5	-	CASSLGQGSNQPQHF
TRBJ1-6	-	TRBV6-1	-	CASLNRVGSPLHF
TRBJ1-4	TRBD1	TRBV6-1	-	CASSVRGQGHEKLFF
TRBJ1-2	-	TRBV28	few	CASSLYDPGGYTF
TRBJ2-7	TRBD1	TRBV5-1	-	CASSFEVTGAYEQYF
TRBJ1-1	-	TRBV5-4	-	CASSFDLTGTGGAFF
TRBJ2-7	TRBD2	TRBV7-2	-	CASSLSTSVSYEQYF